A single sample gave rise to the 3 T cell receptor beta chains below, sequenced in a study of identical twins. TCRdb processed the 5' RACE reads anew with MiXCR; each CDR3 protein has one entry. The sample shows a few hundred thousand distinct CDR3 sequences, about 10% of them seen only once. The sample comprised naive T cells sorted from blood. The receptors derive from a woman aged 50 to 60 in good health.

The gene calls are TRBV4-1 and TRBJ2-7; D perhaps matches TRBD2 (5 bases). Germline V lookup: CDR1 MGHRA, CDR2 YSYEKL. V was cut by 0 bases and J by 0 bases, with 15 bases left in between. The length of the CDR3 is 17 residues. In DNA form, the CDR3 reads TGCGCCAGCAGCCAAGAAATTTGGCCCCGGGGCTCCTACGAGCAGTACGTC. Residues: CASSQEIWPRGSYEQYV.

In its sample, this clonotype was seen a few times. J is TRBJ2-3 and V is TRBV5-1, with D unresolved. Between the trimmed V and J ends, which lost 4 bases and 4 bases, there was a span of 13 bases. Germline CDR1 and CDR2: SGHRS and YFSETQ. This CDR3 region has 14 residues. CDR3: CASSRAIGPDTQYF. DNA of the CDR3: TGCGCCAGCAGCCGGGCCATAGGTCCAGATACGCAGTATTTT.

The chain combines TRBV23-1 with TRBJ2-2; possible D gene TRBD1, 6 bases. Being an ORF, TRBV23-1 has a function that is uncertain. The CDR3 covers 18 residues. V lost 1 base and J lost 3, with 18 bases in between. DNA for the CDR3: TGCGCCAGCAGTCAATTGCAGGACAGCCCTATGTACACCGGGGAGCTGTTTTTT. Its protein is CASSQLQDSPMYTGELFF.